This T cell receptor (beta chain) was sequenced in a study of OX40 agonist ivuxolimab in advanced cancers. The wider study: The study enrolled dose-escalation patients with hepatocellular carcinoma, melanoma, renal cell or head and neck cancer.

A remark on this clone: Its specificity is not known.

General study findings and limits: Normalized expansion of T-cell clones was also low for some nonresponders. The specificity for antigen of the expanded peripheral T cells was not determined. Expanded clones tended on average to be more numerous among CD8+ T cells than CD4+.

The method was immunoSEQ multiplex PCR; TCRdb's version includes in-frame clones alone and lacks a portion of them. Among under 80,000 clones listed, about 85% were seen once. Per germline, CDR1 SGHDT and CDR2 YYEEEE. The V gene end was trimmed by 4 bases and the J gene end by 12 bases; junction bases not matched to a gene: 10. The CDR3 consists of 13 residues. The specimen comprised CD4+ or CD8+ T cells sorted from blood, sampled in a trial of the OX40 agonist ivuxolimab. The source is an adult with an advanced solid tumor such as melanoma, head and neck, liver or kidney cancer. V is TRBV5-6 and J is TRBJ2-7, with 10 bases matching TRBD2. The CDR3 DNA reads as TGTGCCAGCAGCCTAACTAGCGGGGCTAGACTGTACTTC. Residues: CASSLTSGARLYF.